These 29 T cell receptor beta chains were sequenced from one sample in a study of cytomegalovirus exposure and HLA in healthy donors. Primers: 60 Vbeta forward and 13 Jbeta reverse. The repertoire was sequenced with immunoSEQ multiplex PCR; TCRdb's copy has only in-frame clones and lacks some. In the table there are approximately 100,000 clones, approximately 72% of which are singletons. Sequenced material: PBMCs. Receptors were obtained from a male donor in good health and CMV-seropositive.

The J gene is TRBJ1-1, the V gene TRBV6-1; weak D call: TRBD1 (6 bases). Trimming cost V 6 bases and J 1 base, with 9 bases left between them. Germline V gives CDR1 MNHNS, CDR2 SASEGT. The CDR3 is made up of 13 amino acids. CDR3 protein: CASRTTGNTEAFF. The CDR3 region has the DNA TGTGCCAGCAGGACGACAGGGAACACTGAAGCTTTCTTT.

This clone was counted between two and nine times. The chain carries TRBV28 and TRBJ1-1, with 7 bases identical to TRBD1. CDR1 is MDHEN and CDR2 is SYDVKM in the germline V gene. Unmatched junction bases numbered 20, after V lost 7 bases and J lost 6 bases. This CDR3 contains 17 residues. This CDR3 is CASTLPLPGTEFPEAFF. The CDR3 coding sequence is TGTGCCAGCACCCTACCCCTCCCCGGGACAGAGTTTCCTGAAGCTTTCTTT.

The chain has TRBV30 and TRBJ1-3; D might be TRBD1 (5 bases). Trimming shortened V by 1 base and J by 0 bases, and 13 bases separated the two germline ends. The CDR3 is 16 amino acids. Germline V CDR1 and CDR2: GTSNPN, SVGIG (reference sequence). The CDR3, as DNA: TGTGCCTGGAGTGACGGCAGGGTGCCCTCTGGAAACACCATATATTTT. It translates to CAWSDGRVPSGNTIYF. The full variable domain, its missing parts supplied by reference TRBV30 and TRBJ1-3, is SQTIHQWPATLVQPVGSPLSLECTVEGTSNPNLYWYRQAAGRGLQLLFYSVGIGQISSEVPQNLSASRPQDRQFILSSKKLLLSDSGFYLCAWSDGRVPSGNTIYFGEGSWLTVV.

This chain uses TRBV28 with TRBJ1-1; no firm D call. V lost 2 bases and J lost 2, with 6 bases in between. The CDR3 contains 13 residues. Germline-derived CDR1 and CDR2 are MDHEN and SYDVKM. DNA of the CDR3: TGTGCCAGCAGTTTAGGCCTCAACACTGAAGCTTTCTTT. It encodes CASSLGLNTEAFF.

V gene TRBV13 combines with J gene TRBJ2-5; the D is unclear. The CDR3 loop spans 14 amino acids. V was trimmed by 1 base and J by 0 bases, leaving 6 bases between them. Germline V lookup: CDR1 PRHDT, CDR2 FYEKMQ (reference sequence). The CDR3 bases are TGTGCCAGCAGCTTAGCTGCGTACCAAGAGACCCAGTACTTC. It codes for CASSLAAYQETQYF.

This clone has just a few counts. The CDR3 loop reads CASSQDLRVAGANVLTF. The CDR3 bases are TGTGCCAGCAGCCAAGATTTGAGGGTTGCTGGGGCCAACGTCCTGACTTTC. This sequence joins TRBV4-2 and TRBJ2-6, with a tentative D call TRBD2 (5 bases). CDR1 is LGHNA and CDR2 is YNFKEQ in the germline V gene. V shed 0 bases and J shed 2 bases, with 11 bases lying between them. This CDR3 has 17 amino acids.

The chain is built from TRBV11-3 and TRBJ1-4; D is undetermined. V lost 5 bases to trimming and J lost 2 bases, with 9 bases between them. The CDR3 consists of 14 residues. Germline CDR1 reads SGHNT; CDR2 reads YENEEA. This CDR3 is CASSQTRTNEKLFF. CDR3 sequence (DNA): TGTGCCAGCAGCCAAACTCGGACTAATGAAAAACTGTTTTTT.

The chain couples TRBV6-1 to TRBJ1-6; 11 bases are shared with TRBD1. This CDR3 is 15 amino acids long. Germline assignment: CDR1 MNHNS and CDR2 SASEGT. Unmatched junction bases numbered 5, after V lost 6 bases and J lost 7 bases. CDR3 amino acids: CASRAGTGGNSPLHF. In nucleotides, the CDR3 is TGTGCCAGCAGGGCCGGGACAGGGGGGAATTCACCCCTCCACTTT.

The rearrangement joins TRBV4-2 to TRBJ2-3; D perhaps matches TRBD2 (6 bases). Germline V gene sequence: CDR1 LGHNA, CDR2 YNFKEQ. V lost 3 bases and J 0 bases, leaving 13 bases between the germline ends. There are 16 residues in the CDR3. CDR3 coding DNA: TGTGCCAGCAGCCATCTTTTGCGGGGAAGCACAGATACGCAGTATTTT. Translating gives CASSHLLRGSTDTQYF.

V gene TRBV6-5 combines with J gene TRBJ2-3; TRBD2 might be the D (6 bases). Trimming stripped 7 bases from V and 0 bases from J, with 11 bases between. This CDR3 is built from 14 residues. Per the germline V gene, CDR1 is MNHEY and CDR2 is SVGAGI. CDR3 DNA sequence: TGTGCCAGCACACCGGCGGGGAGCACAGATACGCAGTATTTT. Its translation: CASTPAGSTDTQYF.

The DNA of the CDR3 is TGTGCCAGCAGTTACAATAGCCCGAACACCGGGGAGCTGTTTTTT. Translation: CASSYNSPNTGELFF. The chain uses TRBV6-5 and TRBJ2-2; D call uncertain. This CDR3 comprises 15 residues. Germline V gene sequence: CDR1 MNHEY, CDR2 SVGAGI. V lost 2 bases and J 0 bases, leaving 7 bases between the germline ends.

V is TRBV7-2 and J is TRBJ2-3, with 10 bases aligning to TRBD2. The CDR3 extends over 16 amino acids. In germline, CDR1 is SGHTA, CDR2 FQGNSA. The ends lost 2 bases at V and 4 bases at J; junction bases unmatched: 6. The CDR3 DNA is TGTGCCAGCAGCTTATCCGTAGCGGGGGGAGCAGATACGCAGTATTTT. This codes for CASSLSVAGGADTQYF.

CDR3: CASSYSGTENTEAFF. The CDR3 DNA reads as TGCGCCAGCAGTTATTCCGGGACAGAGAACACTGAAGCTTTCTTT. V is TRBV5-1 and J is TRBJ1-1, with TRBD1 matching 7 bases. V shed 5 bases, J shed 1 base, and the junction held 8 bases outside the gene matches. The CDR3 has 15 amino acids. Germline CDR1 reads SGHRS; CDR2 reads YFSETQ.

The rearrangement joins TRBV11-2 to TRBJ2-1, with TRBD2 matching 11 bases. V gave up 5 bases and J gave up 6 bases; unmatched junction bases: 6. Germline assignment: CDR1 SGHAT and CDR2 FQNNGV. The CDR3 has 15 residues. In DNA form, the CDR3 reads TGTGCCAGCAGCCCCGGGACTAGCGGTCTCAATGAGCAGTTCTTC. It specifies CASSPGTSGLNEQFF.

This chain links TRBV27 with TRBJ2-5, with unresolved D. The CDR3 is 13 amino acids. Germline V CDR1 and CDR2: MNHEY, SMNVEV (reference sequence). V dropped 4 bases and J dropped 2 bases, with 8 bases sitting between them. CDR3 in DNA: TGTGCCAGCAGTTCGTTAATACAAGAGACCCAGTACTTC. It codes for CASSSLIQETQYF.

This chain links TRBV4-2 with TRBJ1-4; 7 bases match TRBD1. CDR1 is LGHNA, CDR2 YNFKEQ, per germline. With V trimmed by 0 bases and J by 6 bases, 10 bases remained unmatched. The CDR3 length is 17 residues. The DNA for the CDR3 is TGTGCCAGCAGCCAAGAGCGGAGGAGACAGGGACATGAAAAACTGTTTTTT. Protein sequence: CASSQERRRQGHEKLFF.

This sequence joins TRBV6-6 and TRBJ1-5; D remains unclear. The V gene's germline CDR1 is MNHNY and CDR2 SVGAGI (reference sequence). V lost 7 bases and J lost 2, with 12 bases in between. This CDR3 spans 14 amino acids. CDR3 region: CASKVGVGNQPQHF. The CDR3 coding sequence is TGTGCCAGCAAGGTGGGCGTGGGCAATCAGCCCCAGCATTTT.

The chain links TRBV6-5 to TRBJ1-3; D call uncertain. The CDR3 covers 15 residues. The germline V and J ends were trimmed by 6 bases and 0 bases, with 12 bases remaining between them. Germline-derived CDR1 and CDR2 are MNHEY and SVGAGI. Written as DNA, the CDR3 is TGTGCCAGCAGGTCACGTACATTCTCTGGAAACACCATATATTTT. Translation gives CASRSRTFSGNTIYF.

This clone has more than one count but fewer than ten. J is TRBJ2-1 and V is TRBV11-3; no firm D call. With 5 bases removed from V and 8 bases from J, the gap between germline ends came to 7 bases. The germline CDR1 and CDR2 sequences are SGHNT and YENEEA. The CDR3 runs to 11 residues. CDR3 in DNA: TGTGCCAGCAGCATTAGTTATGAGCAGTTCTTC. Residues: CASSISYEQFF.

The V gene is TRBV6-4, the J gene TRBJ2-5; 10 bases are a match to TRBD2. J lost 2 bases, V lost 3 bases, and 0 bases had no gene match. There are 14 residues in the CDR3. Germline-derived CDR1 and CDR2 are MRHNA and SNTAGT. The DNA of the CDR3 is TGTGCCAGCAGTGAAGCGGGGGGGCAAGAGACCCAGTACTTC. Protein product: CASSEAGGQETQYF.

The chain has TRBV7-9 and TRBJ2-3, with TRBD2 matching 13 bases. Germline V lookup: CDR1 SEHNR, CDR2 FQNEAQ (reference sequence). V dropped 4 bases and J dropped 3; count of bases not matched to a gene: 4. The CDR3 extends over 16 amino acids. CDR3 residues: CASSSRLAGGTDTQYF. The CDR3 coding sequence is TGTGCCAGCAGCTCAAGACTAGCGGGGGGAACAGATACGCAGTATTTT.

J is TRBJ2-2 and V is TRBV10-1; 11 positions match TRBD2. There are 14 residues in the CDR3. Unmatched junction bases numbered 2, after V lost 8 bases and J lost 3 bases. CDR1 and CDR2 from the germline V gene are WNHNN and SYGVQD (reference sequence). CDR3 sequence (DNA): TGCGCCAGCGGACTAGCGGGCGACACCGGGGAGCTGTTTTTT. Translated: CASGLAGDTGELFF.

This clone is categorized as medium-sized. This chain joins TRBV10-2 and TRBJ1-6; D call uncertain. V lost 1 base to trimming and J lost 9 bases, with 19 bases between them. Germline loops: CDR1 WSHSY, CDR2 SAAADI. CDR3 size: 17 residues. The CDR3 DNA follows: TGCGCCAGCAGTGAGTTAGTAGGATTTCGCTCGGGTTCACCCCTCCACTTT. It is translated as CASSELVGFRSGSPLHF.

In DNA form, the CDR3 reads TGTGCCAGCAGACGGACAGGTGATAACTATGGCTACACCTTC. Residues: CASRRTGDNYGYTF. The rearrangement uses TRBV5-4 and TRBJ1-2; 7 bases align to TRBD1. Germline V gives CDR1 SGHNT, CDR2 YYREEE (reference sequence). After removal of 5 bases from V and 1 base from J, the junction contained 5 bases not matched to a gene. The CDR3 is 14 amino acids.

The chain has TRBV7-9 and TRBJ1-1, with 7 positions matching TRBD1. Trimming took 5 bases from V and 1 from J; bases not matched to a gene: 1. The CDR3 is 13 residues long. Germline V lookup: CDR1 SEHNR, CDR2 FQNEAQ (reference sequence). The CDR3 loop reads CASSDRENTEAFF. CDR3 bases: TGTGCCAGCAGCGACAGGGAGAACACTGAAGCTTTCTTT.

This clone was detected only a few times. This chain links TRBV28 with TRBJ1-5; D call uncertain. Germline loops: CDR1 MDHEN, CDR2 SYDVKM. CDR3 length equals 14 residues. V lost 2 bases, J lost 6 bases, and 11 bases lay in between. CDR3 DNA: TGTGCCAGCAGTTTAGAGGGTGCGACTCAGCCCCAGCATTTT. This gives the protein CASSLEGATQPQHF.

The CDR3 region has the DNA TGCGCCAGCAGCCAGATAGGGACACTTGGAGAGACCCAGTACTTC. It is translated as CASSQIGTLGETQYF. The chain employs TRBV4-1 and TRBJ2-5, with D perhaps matching TRBD1 (6 bases). The V end lost 3 bases, the J end lost 4 bases, and 15 bases lay between the germline ends. The length of the CDR3 is 15 residues. CDR1 and CDR2 from the germline V gene are MGHRA and YSYEKL.

The genes are TRBV30 and TRBJ2-6; the D is unclear. Germline loops: CDR1 GTSNPN, CDR2 SVGIG (reference sequence). V was clipped by 4 bases and J by 0 bases, with 7 bases between them. This CDR3 has 14 residues. CDR3 sequence reads: CAWTRVSGANVLTF. The CDR3 nucleotides are TGTGCCTGGACAAGAGTCTCTGGGGCCAACGTCCTGACTTTC.

This chain uses TRBV4-1 with TRBJ1-2; a weak D match, TRBD1 (5 bases). There are 15 residues in the CDR3. V gave up 0 bases and J gave up 4 bases, with 12 bases separating them. Germline values: CDR1 MGHRA, CDR2 YSYEKL. The CDR3 reads CASSQEQVGAYGYTF. The CDR3 DNA follows: TGCGCCAGCAGCCAAGAACAGGTTGGGGCCTATGGCTACACCTTC.